This is a list of T cell receptor beta chains from one sample in a study of blood T cell repertoires in COVID-19. Sequencing used immunoSEQ multiplex PCR; TCRdb keeps in-frame clones, though not all of them. The data hold about 110,000 clones, with 82% observed a single time. The sample consisted of peripheral blood. The receptors derive from a man aged 70 or older with acute or convalescent COVID-19. CDR3s include the opening cysteine and the closing phenylalanine or tryptophan. The D gene is left open where the match is weak. Clone size is not always given. Where it is, it says once, few, many or a class for expanded clones.

TRBV5-1,-,TRBD2,TRBJ2-2,TGCGCCAGCAGCTTCCAGGGCCTAACCTGGGCTAGCGGGAAGAATACGAACACCGGGGAGCTGTTTTTT,CASSFQGLTWASGKNTNTGELFF
TRBV2,-,TRBD1,TRBJ2-7,TGTGCCAGCAGTTCCCCCGGGACAGGGGGCGCAAAGCAGTACTTC,CASSSPGTGGAKQYF
TRBV28,once,-,TRBJ2-5,TGTGCCAGCAGTTTATCTCTAGGGGCCCAAGAGACCCAGTACTTC,CASSLSLGAQETQYF
TRBV27,-,TRBD1,TRBJ1-1,TGTGCCAGCAGTCGGACGGACAGGTTACACACTGAAGCTTTCTTT,CASSRTDRLHTEAFF
TRBV12-3/TRBV12-4,-,-,TRBJ1-1,TGTGCCAGCAGTTCAGTGGCTGAAGCTTTCTTT,CASSSVAEAFF
TRBV11-2,-,TRBD1,TRBJ1-2,TGTGCCAGCAGCTCCCGGGACAGCTATGGCTACACCTTC,CASSSRDSYGYTF
TRBV19,-,-,TRBJ2-1,TGTGCCAGTAGAAACGGGTTTTTCGATGAGCAGTTCTTC,CASRNGFFDEQFF
TRBV28,few,-,TRBJ1-1,TGTGCCAGCAGGGTGCTGGCGGGGGCGGCCTGGGCTTTCTTT,CASRVLAGAAWAFF
TRBV29-1,-,TRBD1,TRBJ1-5,TGCAGCGTTAGGTCAGGGGGCGGTCAGCCCCAGCATTTT,CSVRSGGGQPQHF
TRBV28,-,TRBD1,TRBJ2-3,TGTGCCAGCAGTTTATACCAAGGGACAGGGGGCACAGATACGCAGTATTTT,CASSLYQGTGGTDTQYF
TRBV10-3,-,-,TRBJ2-5,TGTGCCATCAGTGTGGACTACGAGACCCAGTACTTC,CAISVDYETQYF
TRBV28,-,-,TRBJ1-2,TGTGCCACCAAAATTCAGGGAACCGGCTACACCTTC,CATKIQGTGYTF
TRBV30,-,-,TRBJ1-3,TGTGCCTGGAATCCCGGACACTACTCTGGAAACACCATATATTTT,CAWNPGHYSGNTIYF
TRBV5-1,once,-,TRBJ1-6,TGCGCCAGCAGCTTGGCCACCCGAGAGGATTCACCCCTCCACTTT,CASSLATREDSPLHF
TRBV28,-,TRBD1,TRBJ1-5,TGTGCCAGCAGTTTATTGACAGGGGATAATCAGCCCCAGCATTTT,CASSLLTGDNQPQHF
TRBV15,-,-,TRBJ2-2,TGTGCCACCAGACGGGTGGCAGCGAACACCGGGGAGCTGTTTTTT,CATRRVAANTGELFF
TRBV2,once,TRBD2,TRBJ2-3,TGTGCCAGCCGAGCCCGGGTTAGCGGGAGGGCCTTCACAGATACGCAGTATTTT,CASRARVSGRAFTDTQYF